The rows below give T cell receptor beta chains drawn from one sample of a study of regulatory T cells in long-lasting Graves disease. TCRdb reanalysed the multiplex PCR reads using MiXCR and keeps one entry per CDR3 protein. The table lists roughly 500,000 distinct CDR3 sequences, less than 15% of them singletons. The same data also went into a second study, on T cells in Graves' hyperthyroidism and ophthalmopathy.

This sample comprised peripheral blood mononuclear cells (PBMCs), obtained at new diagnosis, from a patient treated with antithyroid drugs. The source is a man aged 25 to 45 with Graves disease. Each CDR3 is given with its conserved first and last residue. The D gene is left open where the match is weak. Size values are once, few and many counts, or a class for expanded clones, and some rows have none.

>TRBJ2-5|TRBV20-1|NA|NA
TGCAGTGCTAGAGGGCCGGGGAAAGAGACCCAGTACTTC
CSARGPGKETQYF
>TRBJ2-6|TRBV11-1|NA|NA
TGTGCCAGCAGCCTAGACACAGGGCGGGGAGGGGCCAACGTCCTGACTTTC
CASSLDTGRGGANVLTF
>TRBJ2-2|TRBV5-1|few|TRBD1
TGCGCCAGCAGCCGTCGAGGGGGACAGAGAACCGGGGAGCTGTTTTTT
CASSRRGGQRTGELFF
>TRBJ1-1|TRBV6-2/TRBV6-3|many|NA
TGTGCCAGCAGTTATGTCAGGGAGGCTGGGTCCCGAACTGAAGCTTTCTTT
CASSYVREAGSRTEAFF
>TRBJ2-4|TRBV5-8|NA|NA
TGTGCCAGCAGCTTGATCGAACAAAACATTCAGTACTTC
CASSLIEQNIQYF
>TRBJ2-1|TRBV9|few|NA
TGTGCCAGCAGCGTGCCCCAGGGCGGAGGAGGGAATGAGCAGTTCTTC
CASSVPQGGGGNEQFF
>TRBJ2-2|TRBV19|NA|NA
TGTGCCAGTAGTATAGATAGCCCCTTGTGGGACGTTGTCGGGGAGCTGTTTTTT
CASSIDSPLWDVVGELFF
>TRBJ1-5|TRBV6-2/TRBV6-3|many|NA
TGTGCCAGCAGTTACTTGCGGGGCGATCAGCCCCAGCATTTT
CASSYLRGDQPQHF
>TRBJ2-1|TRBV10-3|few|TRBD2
TGTGCCATAGTTTCCGGGACTAGTTTCGATGAGCAGTTCTTC
CAIVSGTSFDEQFF
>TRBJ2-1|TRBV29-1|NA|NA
TGCAGCGTTGGACTAGTAAACGAGCAGTTCTTC
CSVGLVNEQFF
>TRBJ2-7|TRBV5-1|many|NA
TGCGCCAGCAGCCCCAGGGCAGGTTCGAAGCTCGAGCAGTACTTC
CASSPRAGSKLEQYF
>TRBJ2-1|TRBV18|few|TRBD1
TGTGCCAGCTCACCATACCGACAGGGGGCCGGCTCCTACAATGAGCAGTTCTTC
CASSPYRQGAGSYNEQFF
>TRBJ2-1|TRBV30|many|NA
TGTGCCTGGATCCAGGCCGACTATGAGCAGTTCTTC
CAWIQADYEQFF
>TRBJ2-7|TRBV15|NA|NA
TGTGCCACCAGCAGAGGGTCAGGGAACTACGAGCAGTACTTC
CATSRGSGNYEQYF
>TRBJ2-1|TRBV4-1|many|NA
TGCGCCAGCAGCCAAGGAGGATACGAGCAGTTCTTC
CASSQGGYEQFF
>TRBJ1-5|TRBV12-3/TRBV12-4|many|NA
TGTGCCAGCAGTTTCTGGGGAAATCAGCCCCAGCATTTT
CASSFWGNQPQHF
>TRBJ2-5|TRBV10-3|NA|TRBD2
TGTGCCATCAGTGAGGAGGGACTAGCGGGAGCTAAAGAGACCCAGTACTTC
CAISEEGLAGAKETQYF
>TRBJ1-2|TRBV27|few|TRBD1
TGTGCCAGCAGTTTTTACCGGACAGGGGCTGGCTACACCTTC
CASSFYRTGAGYTF
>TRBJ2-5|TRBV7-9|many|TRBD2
TGTGCCAGCAGCCCCAGTTTGGATAGCGGGAGGGCCGTGGAGACCCAGTACTTC
CASSPSLDSGRAVETQYF
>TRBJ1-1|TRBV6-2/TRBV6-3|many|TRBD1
TGTGCCAGCAGTTCCCGGACAGGGGGAGACACTGAAGCTTTCTTT
CASSSRTGGDTEAFF
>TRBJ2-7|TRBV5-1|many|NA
TGCGCCAGCAGCTTGGGCCTCGGACAGCCCGTAGAGCAGTACTTC
CASSLGLGQPVEQYF
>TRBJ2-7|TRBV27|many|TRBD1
TGTGCCAGCAGTTTATCGGGACAGGAGTATGAGCAGTACTTC
CASSLSGQEYEQYF
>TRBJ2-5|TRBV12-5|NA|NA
TGTGCTAGTCAACAGCAAGAGACCCAGTACTTC
CASQQQETQYF
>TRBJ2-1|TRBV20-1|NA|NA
TGCAGTGCTTTACAGGATTCCGTCCCTGAGCAGTTCTTC
CSALQDSVPEQFF
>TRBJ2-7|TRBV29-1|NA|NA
TGCAGCGTGGCTCTTTCCTACGAGCAGTACTTC
CSVALSYEQYF
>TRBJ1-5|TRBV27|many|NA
TGTGCCAGCAGTTTATCGTTCCCACTTAATCAGCCCCAGCATTTT
CASSLSFPLNQPQHF
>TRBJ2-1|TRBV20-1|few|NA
TGCAGTGCTAGAGCAGCGAAAAATGAGCAGTTCTTC
CSARAAKNEQFF
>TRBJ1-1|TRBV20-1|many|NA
TGCAGTGCAAGCCGAGTGTTCCCGGAAGCTTTCTTT
CSASRVFPEAFF
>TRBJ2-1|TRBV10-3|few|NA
TGTGCCATCAGTGATTCGGGGCAGGGCTCCTACAATGAGCAGTTCTTC
CAISDSGQGSYNEQFF
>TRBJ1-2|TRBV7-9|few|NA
TGTGCCAGCAGCTCCTTAGGCCCCCGCGGCTACACCTTC
CASSSLGPRGYTF
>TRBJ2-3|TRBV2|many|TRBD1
TGTGCCAGCAGTAGGGGACAGGGATTCACAGATACGCAGTATTTT
CASSRGQGFTDTQYF
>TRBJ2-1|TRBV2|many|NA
TGTGCCAGCAGGGCCCCCGGCAGTCATGAGCAGTTCTTC
CASRAPGSHEQFF
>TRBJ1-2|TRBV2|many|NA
TGTGCCAGCAGTGAGGGCAACAACTATGGCTACACCTTC
CASSEGNNYGYTF
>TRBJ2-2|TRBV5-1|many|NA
TGCGCCAGCAGCTACCTTGGGGGCCAATACACCGGGGAGCTGTTTTTT
CASSYLGGQYTGELFF
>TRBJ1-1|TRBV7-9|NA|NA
TGTGCCAGCACCAGAGGGGGGGGGCACACTGAAGCTTTCTTT
CASTRGGGHTEAFF
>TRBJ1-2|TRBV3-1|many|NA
TGTGCCAGCAGCCAAGCTTTGGGAGGGAACTATGGCTACACCTTC
CASSQALGGNYGYTF
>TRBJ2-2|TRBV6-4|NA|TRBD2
TGTGCCAGCAAACTAGCGGGAAGCACCGGGGAGCTGTTTTTT
CASKLAGSTGELFF